This is a list of T cell receptor beta chains from one sample in a study of cytomegalovirus exposure and HLA in healthy donors. Repertoires were generated with immunoSEQ multiplex PCR, while TCRdb's copy carries only in-frame clones and drops some. The sample includes about 110,000 clones, approximately 91% of them seen just once. Sequenced material: PBMCs. The origin of the receptors is a young woman in good health and CMV-seronegative. CDR3s include the opening cysteine and the closing phenylalanine or tryptophan. The D gene is left open where the match is weak. Part of the rows lack a size; the others show once, few, many or a class for expanded clones.

CDR3 protein,CDR3 DNA,V gene,clone size,J gene,D gene
CASSVEGAGYGYTF,TGTGCCAGCAGCGTAGAAGGGGCAGGCTATGGCTACACCTTC,TRBV9,NA,TRBJ1-2,NA
CASSLGGDDPQHF,TGCGCCAGCAGCTTGGGCGGCGACGATCCCCAGCATTTT,TRBV5-1,NA,TRBJ1-5,NA
CASSPKLQGQSSGANVLTF,TGCGCCAGCAGCCCTAAACTTCAGGGCCAAAGCTCTGGGGCCAACGTCCTGACTTTC,TRBV4-3,NA,TRBJ2-6,NA
CASGLDVNREGRAGELFF,TGTGCTAGTGGTTTGGACGTCAATAGGGAGGGGCGCGCCGGGGAGCTGTTTTTT,TRBV12-5,NA,TRBJ2-2,TRBD2
CASSPYREAYEQYF,TGTGCCAGCAGCCCATACAGAGAAGCCTACGAGCAGTACTTC,TRBV5-4,NA,TRBJ2-7,NA
CASSQTGFAEAFF,TGTGCCAGCAGCCAAACAGGGTTCGCTGAAGCTTTCTTT,TRBV14,NA,TRBJ1-1,NA
CASSFLGGDQPQHF,TGTGCCAGCAGTTTCCTCGGTGGAGATCAGCCCCAGCATTTT,TRBV28,NA,TRBJ1-5,NA
CASSLGAVVESNYGYTF,TGTGCCAGCAGCTTAGGTGCTGTAGTCGAAAGCAACTATGGCTACACCTTC,TRBV13,NA,TRBJ1-2,NA
CASSLRLWTGTYEQYF,TGTGCCAGCAGTTTAAGGTTGTGGACTGGGACCTACGAGCAGTACTTC,TRBV28,NA,TRBJ2-7,NA
CASSPPGQGRGVGYTF,TGTGCCAGCAGTCCCCCCGGACAGGGAAGAGGCGTAGGCTACACCTTC,TRBV28,NA,TRBJ1-2,TRBD1
CASSAGPSGRTDTQYF,TGTGCCAGCAGCGCAGGACCCTCAGGGCGGACAGATACGCAGTATTTT,TRBV9,NA,TRBJ2-3,NA
CATSSLMTEQGLFF,TGTGCCACCAGCAGCCTGATGACTGAGCAGGGACTGTTTTTT,TRBV15,once,TRBJ1-4,NA
CASSLGGNNEKLFF,TGTGCCAGCAGTTTGGGGGGAAATAATGAAAAACTGTTTTTT,TRBV28,NA,TRBJ1-4,NA
CASSLGLSGGQPQHF,TGTGCCAGCAGCTTAGGTCTTTCCGGGGGGCAGCCCCAGCATTTT,TRBV7-2,NA,TRBJ1-5,NA
CASTLGGNYGYTF,TGTGCCAGTACCTTAGGAGGGAACTATGGCTACACCTTC,TRBV19,NA,TRBJ1-2,NA
CASSPPLLAGSDEQFF,TGTGCCAGCTCACCACCGCTACTAGCGGGATCGGATGAGCAGTTCTTC,TRBV18,NA,TRBJ2-1,TRBD2
CASSDRGGLVGETQYF,TGTGCCAGCAGTGATCGGGGGGGACTAGTCGGGGAGACCCAGTACTTC,TRBV2,NA,TRBJ2-5,TRBD2
CASGPEPYGYTF,TGTGCCAGCGGTCCGGAGCCCTATGGCTACACCTTC,TRBV9,NA,TRBJ1-2,NA
CASSLVVSTDTQYF,TGTGCCAGCAGCTTAGTCGTCAGCACAGATACGCAGTATTTT,TRBV7-9,once,TRBJ2-3,NA
CASTGTGNYEQYF,TGTGCCAGCACCGGGACAGGGAACTACGAGCAGTACTTC,TRBV7-2,NA,TRBJ2-7,TRBD1
CASSLVGTGGYTF,TGCGCCAGCAGCTTGGTAGGGACTGGTGGCTACACCTTC,TRBV5-1,NA,TRBJ1-2,NA
CASSRPTATQETQYF,TGTGCCAGCAGCCGCCCGACAGCTACCCAAGAGACCCAGTACTTC,TRBV4-2,NA,TRBJ2-5,NA
CASSERVLAGTAPSYEQYF,TGTGCCAGCAGTGAAAGGGTACTAGCGGGTACTGCCCCCTCGTACGAGCAGTACTTC,TRBV6-1,NA,TRBJ2-7,TRBD2
CASSEAERETQYF,TGTGCCAGTAGTGAGGCAGAAAGAGAGACCCAGTACTTC,TRBV19,NA,TRBJ2-5,NA
CASSQVQGQSIYGYTF,TGCGCCAGCAGCCAAGTCCAGGGACAGAGTATCTATGGCTACACCTTC,TRBV4-1,NA,TRBJ1-2,TRBD1
CASSLPEDTGELFF,TGTGCCAGCAGCTTACCAGAGGACACCGGGGAGCTGTTTTTT,TRBV7-6,NA,TRBJ2-2,NA
CASSQGSGRAGTDTQYF,TGCGCCAGCAGCCAGGGTAGCGGGAGGGCGGGCACAGATACGCAGTATTTT,TRBV4-3,once,TRBJ2-3,TRBD2
CASSRLGLAGRQSNEQFF,TGTGCCAGCAGTAGGTTGGGACTAGCGGGAAGGCAGTCGAATGAGCAGTTCTTC,TRBV28,NA,TRBJ2-1,TRBD2
CASWGQARNIQYF,TGTGCCAGCTGGGGACAGGCGAGAAACATTCAGTACTTC,TRBV28,NA,TRBJ2-4,TRBD1
CASSPPGLEEDEQFF,TGTGCCAGCAGCCCTCCGGGACTTGAGGAGGATGAGCAGTTCTTC,TRBV13,NA,TRBJ2-1,NA
CASSLLRGSNTEAFF,TGTGCCAGCAGTTTATTAAGGGGGTCGAACACTGAAGCTTTCTTT,TRBV27,NA,TRBJ1-1,NA
CASSPPGDGYTF,TGCGCCAGCAGCCCCCCCGGAGATGGCTACACCTTC,TRBV5-1,NA,TRBJ1-2,NA
CASRAGFYEQYF,TGTGCCAGCCGAGCAGGGTTCTACGAGCAGTACTTC,TRBV6-1,NA,TRBJ2-7,NA
CASSLPGEPNSPLHF,TGTGCCAGCAGCTTGCCAGGGGAACCAAATTCGCCCCTCCACTTT,TRBV5-4,NA,TRBJ1-6,NA
CASSATSGRAREQFF,TGTGCCAGCAGTGCCACTAGCGGGAGGGCCCGTGAGCAGTTCTTC,TRBV25-1,NA,TRBJ2-1,TRBD2
CAIPFYGYTF,TGTGCCATCCCTTTCTATGGCTACACCTTC,TRBV27,few,TRBJ1-2,NA
CASSLEGLAGGFSTDTQYF,TGTGCCAGCAGCTTAGAGGGGCTAGCGGGGGGATTTAGCACAGATACGCAGTATTTT,TRBV5-4,NA,TRBJ2-3,TRBD2
CASSLQGFEQYF,TGTGCCAGCAGTTTACAGGGGTTCGAGCAGTACTTC,TRBV6-5,NA,TRBJ2-7,TRBD1
CASSYIGASRGGANVLTF,TGTGCCAGCAGTTACATCGGGGCCAGCAGGGGTGGGGCCAACGTCCTGACTTTC,TRBV6-7,once,TRBJ2-6,NA
CAATGVGQPQHF,TGTGCCGCCACAGGGGTAGGCCAGCCCCAGCATTTT,TRBV28,NA,TRBJ1-5,TRBD1
CASSLTPTGGELFF,TGTGCCAGCAGCTTAACCCCCACGGGCGGGGAGCTGTTTTTT,TRBV7-2,NA,TRBJ2-2,NA
CASRDRVNTEAFF,TGTGCCAGCCGGGACAGGGTGAACACTGAAGCTTTCTTT,TRBV25-1,NA,TRBJ1-1,TRBD1
CASSFDNNEKLFF,TGTGCCAGCAGTTTCGACAATAATGAAAAACTGTTTTTT,TRBV27,NA,TRBJ1-4,NA
CASSLRIGLGAFF,TGCGCCAGCAGCTTGCGAATAGGTCTAGGAGCTTTCTTT,TRBV5-1,NA,TRBJ1-1,NA
CASSLYGLVGISNQPQHF,TGTGCCAGCTCCCTATATGGACTCGTGGGGATTAGCAATCAGCCCCAGCATTTT,TRBV18,NA,TRBJ1-5,NA
CASNLGGGGGNEAFF,TGTGCCAGCAACCTTGGCGGAGGGGGCGGTAATGAAGCTTTCTTT,TRBV28,NA,TRBJ1-1,TRBD1
CASSVGAGGRSYEQYF,TGTGCCAGCAGCGTAGGAGCGGGGGGCCGCTCCTACGAGCAGTACTTC,TRBV9,NA,TRBJ2-7,TRBD2
CASSHLKLAGVEQYF,TGTGCCAGCAGCCATTTGAAGCTAGCGGGAGTCGAGCAGTACTTC,TRBV5-6,NA,TRBJ2-7,TRBD2
CASSSPGQEAHQPQHF,TGTGCCAGCAGTTCTCCGGGACAGGAGGCCCATCAGCCCCAGCATTTT,TRBV28,once,TRBJ1-5,TRBD1
CASSRTDPLTGEQYF,TGTGCCAGTAGTCGAACAGACCCCTTAACAGGCGAGCAGTACTTC,TRBV19,NA,TRBJ2-7,NA
CAWRVSWGRASGNEQFF,TGTGCCTGGAGGGTTAGTTGGGGGAGGGCCTCGGGCAATGAGCAGTTCTTC,TRBV30,NA,TRBJ2-1,TRBD2
CASSSLAGRYEQFF,TGTGCCAGCAGTTCACTAGCGGGACGGTATGAGCAGTTCTTC,TRBV28,NA,TRBJ2-1,TRBD2